These 11 T cell receptor beta chains originate from one sample sequenced in a study of Ad26.COV2.S vaccination and SARS-CoV-2 variants. Profiling relied on immunoSEQ multiplex PCR, and the TCRdb table lists in-frame clones only, not all of them. The profile shows 350,000 to 450,000 clones, around 90% of them singletons. Sequenced here: peripheral blood, sampled after recovery from COVID-19. All receptors derive from a human donor who had recovered from COVID-19.

The rearrangement joins TRBV6-5 to TRBJ1-4; D remains ambiguous. Germline V lookup: CDR1 MNHEY, CDR2 SVGAGI. The CDR3 runs 12 residues. The V gene lost 6 bases and the J gene lost 8 bases, with 10 bases spanning the gap. CDR3 residues: CASRGGREKLFF. The DNA of the CDR3 is TGTGCCAGCAGGGGAGGCCGGGAAAAACTGTTTTTT.

On this clone: Additional DNA sequences in this sample encode the identical CDR3. The chain couples TRBV5-1 to TRBJ1-1; D gene ambiguous. V lost 1 base to trimming and J lost 5 bases, with 6 bases between them. This CDR3 is 12 amino acids long. CDR1 and CDR2 (germline): SGHRS, YFSETQ. The CDR3: CASSLSGTEAFF. The CDR3 DNA reads as TGCGCCAGCAGCTTGTCGGGGACTGAAGCTTTCTTT.

The chain carries TRBV9 and TRBJ1-3, with D possibly being TRBD1 (5 bases). V gave up 1 base and J gave up 0 bases, with 11 bases separating them. Germline CDR1 is SGDLS and CDR2 is YYNGEE. There are 16 residues in the CDR3. CDR3 DNA: TGTGCCAGCAGCGTATCCAGGGCCGTCTCTGGAAACACCATATATTTT. Translated, it gives CASSVSRAVSGNTIYF.

The J gene is TRBJ2-1, the V gene TRBV4-3, with D hard to call. Between the trimmed V and J ends, which lost 2 bases and 5 bases, there was a span of 10 bases. Germline-derived CDR1 and CDR2 are LGHNA and YSLEER. This CDR3 is built from 14 residues. CDR3 in amino acids: CASSQRNLNNEQFF. The CDR3 region has the DNA TGCGCCAGCAGCCAAAGGAACTTAAACAATGAGCAGTTCTTC.

The chain carries TRBV3-1 (or the pseudogene TRBV3-2) and TRBJ2-7; 9 nucleotides line up with TRBD1. V trimming: 5 bases; J trimming: 0 bases; junction bases outside the gene matches: 5. Germline V gene data show CDR1 as LGHDT and CDR2 as YNNKEL (reference sequence). This CDR3 spans 15 amino acids. As DNA, the CDR3 is TGTGCCAGCAGCGGCCCGGGACAGGGCTCCTACGAGCAGTACTTC. Protein product: CASSGPGQGSYEQYF.

The J gene is TRBJ1-1, the V gene TRBV7-9; maybe TRBD1 (5 bases). The CDR3 length is 15 residues. Germline loops: CDR1 SEHNR, CDR2 FQNEAQ (reference sequence). The V and J ends lost 1 base and 4 bases respectively, with 13 bases between them. Here the CDR3 reads CASSLDRAGPTEAFF. The CDR3 DNA is TGTGCCAGCAGCTTAGATCGAGCAGGGCCCACTGAAGCTTTCTTT.

J is TRBJ2-7 and V is TRBV15, with 8 bases matching TRBD1. This CDR3 has 19 residues. The V segment lost 3 bases and the J segment 0 bases; nucleotides outside the gene matches: 16. CDR1 and CDR2 (germline): LNHNV, YYDKDF (reference sequence). This CDR3 is CATSSPNRKTGAHSYEQYF. CDR3 bases: TGTGCCACCAGCAGTCCCAATAGAAAGACAGGGGCCCACTCCTACGAGCAGTACTTC.

The chain carries TRBV19 and TRBJ1-6, with 7 nucleotides matching TRBD1. CDR3 length: 15 amino acids. J was trimmed by 3 bases and V by 10 bases; bases with no gene match: 9. Per the germline V gene, CDR1 is LNHDA and CDR2 is SQIVND (reference sequence). The CDR3: CATLQGDSYNSPLHF. CDR3 bases: TGTGCCACCCTCCAAGGGGACAGCTATAATTCACCCCTCCACTTT.

The V call is TRBV19, the J call TRBJ1-1, with D unresolved. CDR3 length equals 13 residues. The germline V and J ends were trimmed by 8 bases and 0 bases, with 10 bases remaining between them. Germline V gene lookup returns CDR1 LNHDA and CDR2 SQIVND (reference sequence). The CDR3, as DNA: TGTGCCAGTGGGCCACAGATGAACACTGAAGCTTTCTTT. This gives the protein CASGPQMNTEAFF.

The chain links TRBV28 to TRBJ1-4; D is unclear. Germline values: CDR1 MDHEN, CDR2 SYDVKM. The V end lost 5 bases, the J end lost 8 bases, and 18 bases lay between the germline ends. This CDR3 is built from 15 residues. The CDR3 sequence: CASSPPYQGGEKLFF. The CDR3 region has the DNA TGTGCCAGCAGTCCCCCGTATCAAGGAGGAGAAAAACTGTTTTTT.

The gene calls are TRBV9 and TRBJ2-1, with 7 bases matching TRBD2. Trimming took 0 bases from V and 4 from J; bases not matched to a gene: 7. This CDR3 spans 16 amino acids. Per germline, CDR1 SGDLS and CDR2 YYNGEE. This CDR3 reads CASSVDPAGSYNEQFF. In DNA, the CDR3 is TGTGCCAGCAGCGTAGATCCAGCGGGGTCTTACAATGAGCAGTTCTTC.